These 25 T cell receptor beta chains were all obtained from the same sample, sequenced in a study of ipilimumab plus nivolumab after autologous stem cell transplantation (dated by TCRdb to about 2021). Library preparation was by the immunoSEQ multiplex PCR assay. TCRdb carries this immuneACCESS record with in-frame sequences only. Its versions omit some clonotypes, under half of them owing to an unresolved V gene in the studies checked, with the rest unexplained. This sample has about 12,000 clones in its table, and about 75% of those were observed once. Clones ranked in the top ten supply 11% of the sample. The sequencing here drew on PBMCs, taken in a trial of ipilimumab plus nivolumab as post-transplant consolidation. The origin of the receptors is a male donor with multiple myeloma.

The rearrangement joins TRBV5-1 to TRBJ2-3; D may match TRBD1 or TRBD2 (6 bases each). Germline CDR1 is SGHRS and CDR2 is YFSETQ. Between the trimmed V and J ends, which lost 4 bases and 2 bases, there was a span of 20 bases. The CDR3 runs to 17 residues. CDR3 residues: CASSTSIKGGVTDTQYF. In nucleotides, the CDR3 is TGCGCCAGCAGCACAAGCATAAAGGGGGGAGTCACAGATACGCAGTATTTT. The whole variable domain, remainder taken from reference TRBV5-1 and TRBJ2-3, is KAGVTQTPRYLIKTRGQQVTLSCSPISGHRSVSWYQQTPGQGLQFLFEYFSETQRNKGNFPGRFSGRQFSNSRSEMNVSTLELGDSALYLCASSTSIKGGVTDTQYFGPGTRLTVL.

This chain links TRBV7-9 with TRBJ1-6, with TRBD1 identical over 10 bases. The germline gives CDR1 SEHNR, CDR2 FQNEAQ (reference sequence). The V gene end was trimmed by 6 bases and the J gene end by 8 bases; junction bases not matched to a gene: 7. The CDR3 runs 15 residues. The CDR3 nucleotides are TGTGCCAGCAGTCAGAGAGGGACAGGGGATTCACCCCTCCACTTT. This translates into CASSQRGTGDSPLHF. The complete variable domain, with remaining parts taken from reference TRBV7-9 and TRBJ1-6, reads DTGVSQNPRHKITKRGQNVTFRCDPISEHNRLYWYRQTLGQGPEFLTYFQNEAQLEKSRLLSDRFSAERPKGSFSTLEIQRTEQGDSAMYLCASSQRGTGDSPLHFGNGTRLTVT.

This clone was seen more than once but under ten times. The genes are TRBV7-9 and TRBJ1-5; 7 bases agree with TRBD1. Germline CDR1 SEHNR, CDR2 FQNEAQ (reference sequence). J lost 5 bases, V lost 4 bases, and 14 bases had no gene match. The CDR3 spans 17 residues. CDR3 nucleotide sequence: TGTGCCAGCAGCTCCTCTATTACAGGGGAACGAGATCAGCCCCAGCATTTT. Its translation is CASSSSITGERDQPQHF.

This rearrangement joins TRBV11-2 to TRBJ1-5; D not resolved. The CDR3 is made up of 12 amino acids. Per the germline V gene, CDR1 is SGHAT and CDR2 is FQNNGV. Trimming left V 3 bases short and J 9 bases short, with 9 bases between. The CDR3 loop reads CASSFGGGPQHF. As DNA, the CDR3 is TGTGCCAGCAGCTTTGGAGGTGGGCCCCAGCATTTT.

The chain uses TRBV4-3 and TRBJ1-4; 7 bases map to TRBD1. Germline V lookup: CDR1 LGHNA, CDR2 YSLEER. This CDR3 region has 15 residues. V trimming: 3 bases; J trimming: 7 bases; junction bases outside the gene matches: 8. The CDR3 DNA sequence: TGCGCCAGCAGCCAGTCGACAGGGAGGGGTGAAAAACTGTTTTTT. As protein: CASSQSTGRGEKLFF.

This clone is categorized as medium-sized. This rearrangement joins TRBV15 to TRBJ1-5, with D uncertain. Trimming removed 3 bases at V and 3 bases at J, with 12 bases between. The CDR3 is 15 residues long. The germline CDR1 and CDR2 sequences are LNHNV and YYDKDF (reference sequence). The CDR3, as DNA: TGTGCCACCAGCAGGGCCGAGCAGCTCAATCAGCCCCAGCATTTT. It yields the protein CATSRAEQLNQPQHF.

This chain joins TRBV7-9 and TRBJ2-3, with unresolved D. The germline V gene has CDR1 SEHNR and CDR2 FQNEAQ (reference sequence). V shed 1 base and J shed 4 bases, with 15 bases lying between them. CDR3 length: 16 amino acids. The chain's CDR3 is CASSLDGAVAPDTQYF. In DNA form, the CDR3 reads TGTGCCAGCAGCTTAGACGGCGCGGTAGCTCCAGATACGCAGTATTTT.

CDR3: CASSRTPDTGELFF. CDR3 sequence (DNA): TGCGCCAGCAGCCGGACCCCGGACACCGGGGAGCTGTTTTTT. The chain combines TRBV5-1 with TRBJ2-2, with no clear D. Germline CDR1 and CDR2: SGHRS and YFSETQ. This CDR3 comprises 14 residues. V lost 4 bases and J lost 3, with 10 bases in between.

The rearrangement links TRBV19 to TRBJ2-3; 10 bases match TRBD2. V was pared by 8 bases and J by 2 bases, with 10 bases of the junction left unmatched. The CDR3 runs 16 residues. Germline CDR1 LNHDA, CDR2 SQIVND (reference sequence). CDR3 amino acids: CASRGVAGGLTDTQYF. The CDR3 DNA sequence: TGTGCCAGTCGCGGGGTAGCGGGGGGCCTCACAGATACGCAGTATTTT.

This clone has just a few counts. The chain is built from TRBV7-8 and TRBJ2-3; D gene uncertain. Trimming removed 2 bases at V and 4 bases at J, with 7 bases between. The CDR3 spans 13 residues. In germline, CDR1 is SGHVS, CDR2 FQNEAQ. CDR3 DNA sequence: TGTGCCAGCAGCTTATTGGCATCAGATACGCAGTATTTT. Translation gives CASSLLASDTQYF.

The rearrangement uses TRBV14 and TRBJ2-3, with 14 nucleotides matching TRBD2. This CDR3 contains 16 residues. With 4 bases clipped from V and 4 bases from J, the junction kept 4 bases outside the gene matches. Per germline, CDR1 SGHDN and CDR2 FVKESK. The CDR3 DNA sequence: TGTGCCAGCAGCCGGACTAGCGGGGGGTGGGCAGATACGCAGTATTTT. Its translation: CASSRTSGGWADTQYF.

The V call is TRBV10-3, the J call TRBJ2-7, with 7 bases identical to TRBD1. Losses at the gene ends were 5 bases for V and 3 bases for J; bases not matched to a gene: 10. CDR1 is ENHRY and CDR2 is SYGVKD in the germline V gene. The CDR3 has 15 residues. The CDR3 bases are TGTGCCATCAGTTCTTCCGGCCGGGACAGCTACGAGCAGTACTTC. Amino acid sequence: CAISSSGRDSYEQYF.

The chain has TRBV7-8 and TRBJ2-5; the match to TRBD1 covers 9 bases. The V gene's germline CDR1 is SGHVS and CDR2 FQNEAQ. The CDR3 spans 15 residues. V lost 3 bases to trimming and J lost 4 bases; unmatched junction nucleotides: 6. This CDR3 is CASSLVRTGVETQYF. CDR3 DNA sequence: TGTGCCAGCAGCTTGGTCCGGACAGGGGTAGAGACCCAGTACTTC.

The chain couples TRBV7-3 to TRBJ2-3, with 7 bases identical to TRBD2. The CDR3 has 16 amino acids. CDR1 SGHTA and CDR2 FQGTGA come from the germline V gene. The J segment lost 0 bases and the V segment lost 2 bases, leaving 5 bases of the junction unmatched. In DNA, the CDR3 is TGTGCCAGCAGCTTAGGTTACGGGGGGAGCACAGATACGCAGTATTTT. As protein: CASSLGYGGSTDTQYF.

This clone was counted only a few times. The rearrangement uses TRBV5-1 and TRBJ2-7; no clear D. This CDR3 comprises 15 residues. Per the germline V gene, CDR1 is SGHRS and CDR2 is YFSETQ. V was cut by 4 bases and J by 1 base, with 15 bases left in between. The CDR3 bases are TGCGCCAGCAGCCTGGAAGGTATTAAATCCTACGAGCAGTACTTC. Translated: CASSLEGIKSYEQYF.

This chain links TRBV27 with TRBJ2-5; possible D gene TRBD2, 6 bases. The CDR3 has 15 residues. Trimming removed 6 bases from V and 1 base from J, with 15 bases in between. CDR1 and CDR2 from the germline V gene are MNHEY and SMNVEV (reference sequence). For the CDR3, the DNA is TGTGCCAGCAGAGGAGGGGTGGGCCTCCAAGAGACCCAGTACTTC. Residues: CASRGGVGLQETQYF.

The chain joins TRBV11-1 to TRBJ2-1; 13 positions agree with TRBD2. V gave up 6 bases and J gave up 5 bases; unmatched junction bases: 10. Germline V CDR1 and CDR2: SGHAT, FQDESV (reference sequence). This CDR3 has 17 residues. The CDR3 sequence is CASRPGLAGAQNNEQFF. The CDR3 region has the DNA TGTGCCAGCAGGCCCGGACTAGCGGGGGCCCAGAACAATGAGCAGTTCTTC. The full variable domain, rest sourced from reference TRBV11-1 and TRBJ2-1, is EAEVAQSPRYKITEKSQAVAFWCDPISGHATLYWYRQILGQGPELLVQFQDESVVDDSQLPKDRFSAERLKGVDSTLKIQPAELGDSAMYLCASRPGLAGAQNNEQFFGPGTRLTVL.

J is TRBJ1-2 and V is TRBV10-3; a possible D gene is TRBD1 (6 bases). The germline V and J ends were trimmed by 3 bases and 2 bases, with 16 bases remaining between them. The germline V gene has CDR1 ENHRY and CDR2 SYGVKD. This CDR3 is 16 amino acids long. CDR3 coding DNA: TGTGCCATCAGTGATTCCTCCCGACAGGAGAACTATGGCTACACCTTC. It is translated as CAISDSSRQENYGYTF.

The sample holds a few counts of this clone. The chain's CDR3 is CASRGGQGAHF. CDR3 in DNA: TGTGCCAGCAGGGGGGGACAGGGCGCCCACTTT. The chain links TRBV11-2 to TRBJ1-6; 9 nucleotides line up with TRBD1. This CDR3 spans 11 amino acids. Losses at the gene ends were 6 bases for V and 18 bases for J; bases not matched to a gene: 6. Germline V lookup: CDR1 SGHAT, CDR2 FQNNGV.

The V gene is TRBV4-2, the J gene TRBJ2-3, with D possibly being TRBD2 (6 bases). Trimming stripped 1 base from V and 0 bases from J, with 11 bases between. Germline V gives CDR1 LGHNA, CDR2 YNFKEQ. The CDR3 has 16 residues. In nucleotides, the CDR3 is TGTGCCAGCAGCCAAGGGGTGGGACTTAGCACAGATACGCAGTATTTT. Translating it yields CASSQGVGLSTDTQYF.

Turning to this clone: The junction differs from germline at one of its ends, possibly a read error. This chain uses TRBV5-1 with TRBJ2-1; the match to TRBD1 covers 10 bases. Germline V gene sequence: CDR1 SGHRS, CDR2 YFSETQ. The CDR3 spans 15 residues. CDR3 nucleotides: TGCGCCAGCAGCTTCAGGACAGGGGGATACAATGATCAGTTCTTC. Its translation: CASSFRTGGYNDQFF.

DNA for the CDR3: TGTGCCAGCAGTGATAGAGGGTTGGGTGAAAAACTGTTTTTT. Translation: CASSDRGLGEKLFF. The rearrangement links TRBV6-1 to TRBJ1-4; no clear D gene. The CDR3 is made up of 14 amino acids. The V gene lost 3 bases and the J gene lost 7 bases, with 12 bases spanning the gap. Per germline, CDR1 MNHNS and CDR2 SASEGT.

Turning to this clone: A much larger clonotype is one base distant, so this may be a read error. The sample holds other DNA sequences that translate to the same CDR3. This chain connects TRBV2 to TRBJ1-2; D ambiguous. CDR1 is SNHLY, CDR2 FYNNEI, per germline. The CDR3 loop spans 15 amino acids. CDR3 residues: CASSPSRASNYGYTF. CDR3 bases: TGCGCCAGCAGCCCTAGCCGGGCCTCCAACTATGGCTACACCTTC.

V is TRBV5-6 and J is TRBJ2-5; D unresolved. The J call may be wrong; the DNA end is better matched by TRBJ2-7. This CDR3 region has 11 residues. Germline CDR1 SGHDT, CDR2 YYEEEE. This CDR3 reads CASSLTTEQYF. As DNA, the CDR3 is TGTGCCAGCAGCCTCACTACCGAGCAGTACTTC.

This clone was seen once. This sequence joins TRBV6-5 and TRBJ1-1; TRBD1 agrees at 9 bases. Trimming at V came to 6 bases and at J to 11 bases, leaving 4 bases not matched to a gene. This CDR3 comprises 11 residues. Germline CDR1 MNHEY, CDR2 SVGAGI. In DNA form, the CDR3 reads TGTGCCAGCAGCCAAGACAGGGGGGCTTTCTTT. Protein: CASSQDRGAFF.